This TCR beta chain was identified during a study of beta chain features in type 1 diabetes. There are a few counts of this clone. The V and J ends lost 0 bases and 2 bases respectively, with 17 bases between them. The CDR3 has 18 amino acids. Per the germline V gene, CDR1 is LGHNA and CDR2 is YNFKEQ. What was sequenced were expressed TCRB transcripts, since all of the isolated RNA had been reverse transcribed. This table comes from immunoSEQ multiplex PCR, and its TCRdb copy is limited to in-frame clones, with some not included. The sample carries over 700,000 clones, about a sixth recorded once. This clonotype was obtained from a woman aged 18-29 years in good health. Sequenced material: naive CD4+ T cells from blood. The rearrangement joins TRBV4-2 to TRBJ1-3; D not certain. The CDR3 loop is CASSQDPAASGTGNTIYF. The CDR3 coding sequence is TGTGCCAGCAGCCAAGACCCCGCAGCCTCGGGAACTGGAAACACCATATATTTT.